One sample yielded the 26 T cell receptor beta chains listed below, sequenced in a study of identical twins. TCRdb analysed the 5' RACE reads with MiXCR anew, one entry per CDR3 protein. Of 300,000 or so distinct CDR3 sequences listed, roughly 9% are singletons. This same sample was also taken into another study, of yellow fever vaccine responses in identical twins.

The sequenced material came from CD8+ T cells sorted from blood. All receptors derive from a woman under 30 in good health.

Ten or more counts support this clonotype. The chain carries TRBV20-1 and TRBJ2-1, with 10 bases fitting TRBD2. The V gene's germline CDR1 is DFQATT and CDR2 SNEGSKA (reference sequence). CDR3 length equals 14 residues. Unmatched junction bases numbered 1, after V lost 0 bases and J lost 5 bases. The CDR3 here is CSAREAGGNNEQFF. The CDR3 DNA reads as TGCAGTGCTAGAGAAGCGGGAGGGAACAATGAGCAGTTCTTC.

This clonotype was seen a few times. Here the CDR3 DNA reads TGTGCCAGCAGCTACGCGCGGGATAACACCGGGGAGCTGTTTTTT. Its protein product is CASSYARDNTGELFF. The chain joins TRBV14 to TRBJ2-2, with D possibly being TRBD2 (6 bases). The germline V gene encodes CDR1 SGHDN and CDR2 FVKESK. The CDR3 loop spans 15 amino acids. Between the trimmed V and J ends, which lost 5 bases and 2 bases, there was a span of 12 bases.

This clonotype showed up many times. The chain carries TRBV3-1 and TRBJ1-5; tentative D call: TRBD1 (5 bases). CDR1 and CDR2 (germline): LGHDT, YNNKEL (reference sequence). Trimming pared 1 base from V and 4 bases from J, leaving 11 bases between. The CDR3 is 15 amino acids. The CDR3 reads CASSQGVAGNQPQHF. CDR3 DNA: TGTGCCAGCAGCCAAGGGGTGGCAGGGAATCAGCCCCAGCATTTT.

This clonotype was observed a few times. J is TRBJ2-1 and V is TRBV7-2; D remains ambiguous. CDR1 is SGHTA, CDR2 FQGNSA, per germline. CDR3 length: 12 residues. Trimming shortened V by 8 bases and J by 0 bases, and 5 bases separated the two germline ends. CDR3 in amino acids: CASWYSYNEQFF. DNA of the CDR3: TGTGCCAGCTGGTACTCCTACAATGAGCAGTTCTTC.

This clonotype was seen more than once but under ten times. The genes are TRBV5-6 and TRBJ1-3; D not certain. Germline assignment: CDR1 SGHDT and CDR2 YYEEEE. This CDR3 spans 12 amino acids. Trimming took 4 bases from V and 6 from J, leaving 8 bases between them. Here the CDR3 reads CASSLGLNTIYF. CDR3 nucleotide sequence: TGTGCCAGCAGCCTAGGACTAAACACCATATATTTT.

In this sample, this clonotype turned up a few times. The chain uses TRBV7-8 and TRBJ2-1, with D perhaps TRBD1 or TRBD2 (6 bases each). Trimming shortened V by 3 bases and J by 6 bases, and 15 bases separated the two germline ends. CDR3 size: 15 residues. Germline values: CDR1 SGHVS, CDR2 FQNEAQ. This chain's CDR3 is CASSLIWGAGNEQFF. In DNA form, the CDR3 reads TGTGCCAGCAGCTTGATTTGGGGGGCGGGCAATGAGCAGTTCTTC.

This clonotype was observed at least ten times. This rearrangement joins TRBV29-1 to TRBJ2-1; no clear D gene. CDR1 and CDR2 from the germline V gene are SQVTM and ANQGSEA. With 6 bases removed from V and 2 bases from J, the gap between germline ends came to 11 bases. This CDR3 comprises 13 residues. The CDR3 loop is CSVISFPYNEQFF. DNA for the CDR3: TGCAGCGTCATTAGCTTCCCCTACAATGAGCAGTTCTTC.

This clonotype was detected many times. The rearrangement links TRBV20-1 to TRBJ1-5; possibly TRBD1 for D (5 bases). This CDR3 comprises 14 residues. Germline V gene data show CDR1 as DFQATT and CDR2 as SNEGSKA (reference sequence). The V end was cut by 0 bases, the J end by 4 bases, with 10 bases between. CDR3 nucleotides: TGCAGTGCTAGAGATTTGGGGGAGAATCAGCCCCAGCATTTT. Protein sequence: CSARDLGENQPQHF.

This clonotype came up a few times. CDR3 sequence: CASSHSMSSGGPFYEQYF. CDR3 bases: TGTGCCAGCAGCCACTCGATGTCTAGCGGGGGACCTTTCTACGAGCAGTACTTC. This chain uses TRBV3-1 with TRBJ2-7; 10 positions agree with TRBD2. The germline CDR1 and CDR2 sequences are LGHDT and YNNKEL (reference sequence). V gave up 3 bases and J gave up 3 bases; unmatched junction bases: 14. This CDR3 comprises 18 residues.

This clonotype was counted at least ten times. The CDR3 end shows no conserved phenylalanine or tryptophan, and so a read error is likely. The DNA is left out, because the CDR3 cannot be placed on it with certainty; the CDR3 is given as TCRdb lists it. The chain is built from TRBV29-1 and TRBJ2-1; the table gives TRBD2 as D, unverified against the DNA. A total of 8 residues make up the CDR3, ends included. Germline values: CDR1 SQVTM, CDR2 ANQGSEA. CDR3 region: CSPTKRDV.

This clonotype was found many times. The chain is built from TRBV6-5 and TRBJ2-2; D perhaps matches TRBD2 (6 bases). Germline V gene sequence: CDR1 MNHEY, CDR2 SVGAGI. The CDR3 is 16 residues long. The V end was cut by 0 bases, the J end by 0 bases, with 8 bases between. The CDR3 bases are TGTGCCAGCAGTTACTCGGTAGCGGCGAACACCGGGGAGCTGTTTTTT. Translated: CASSYSVAANTGELFF.

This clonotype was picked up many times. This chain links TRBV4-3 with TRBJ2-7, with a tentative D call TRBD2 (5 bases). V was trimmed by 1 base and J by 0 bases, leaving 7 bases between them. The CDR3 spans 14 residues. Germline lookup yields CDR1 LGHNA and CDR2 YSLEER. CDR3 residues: CASSQGGSSYEQYF. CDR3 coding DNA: TGCGCCAGCAGCCAAGGAGGGAGCTCCTACGAGCAGTACTTC.

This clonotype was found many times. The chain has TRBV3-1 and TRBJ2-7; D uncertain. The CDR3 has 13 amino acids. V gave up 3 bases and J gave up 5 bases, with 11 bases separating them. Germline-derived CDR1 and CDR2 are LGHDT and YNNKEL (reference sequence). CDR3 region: CASSQWNEDEQYF. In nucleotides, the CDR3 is TGTGCCAGCAGCCAGTGGAACGAAGACGAGCAGTACTTC.

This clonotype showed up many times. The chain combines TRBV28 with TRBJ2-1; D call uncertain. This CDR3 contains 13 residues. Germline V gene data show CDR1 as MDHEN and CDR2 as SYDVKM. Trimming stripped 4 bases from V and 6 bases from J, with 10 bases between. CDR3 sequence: CASSSRILNEQFF. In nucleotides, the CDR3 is TGTGCCAGCAGTTCCCGGATTCTCAATGAGCAGTTCTTC.

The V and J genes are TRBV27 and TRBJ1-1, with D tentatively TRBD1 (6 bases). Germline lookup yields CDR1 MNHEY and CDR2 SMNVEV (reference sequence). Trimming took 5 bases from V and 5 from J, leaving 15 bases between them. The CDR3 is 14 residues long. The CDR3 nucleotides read TGTGCCAGCAGTCTGGAGGGGGGGGTTACTGAAGCTTTCTTT. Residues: CASSLEGGVTEAFF.

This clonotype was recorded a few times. As DNA, the CDR3 is TGTGCCAGCAGTTCCCCAGCGGGGGGTCACCAAGAGACCCAGTACTTC. This encodes CASSSPAGGHQETQYF. V is TRBV6-5 and J is TRBJ2-5, with 9 bases fitting TRBD2. J lost 0 bases, V lost 4 bases, and 6 bases had no gene match. This CDR3 contains 16 residues. Germline CDR1 is MNHEY and CDR2 is SVGAGI.

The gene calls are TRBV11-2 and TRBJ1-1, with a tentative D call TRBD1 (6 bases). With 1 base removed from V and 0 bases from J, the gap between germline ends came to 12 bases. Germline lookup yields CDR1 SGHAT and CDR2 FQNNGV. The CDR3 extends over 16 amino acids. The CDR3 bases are TGTGCCAGCAGCTTAGCTAACAGGGCCCTGAACACTGAAGCTTTCTTT. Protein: CASSLANRALNTEAFF.

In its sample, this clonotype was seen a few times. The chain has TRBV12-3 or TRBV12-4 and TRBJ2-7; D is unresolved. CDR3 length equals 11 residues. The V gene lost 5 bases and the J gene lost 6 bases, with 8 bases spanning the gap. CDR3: CASSQSSEQYF. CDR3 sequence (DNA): TGTGCCAGCAGTCAAAGTAGCGAGCAGTACTTC.

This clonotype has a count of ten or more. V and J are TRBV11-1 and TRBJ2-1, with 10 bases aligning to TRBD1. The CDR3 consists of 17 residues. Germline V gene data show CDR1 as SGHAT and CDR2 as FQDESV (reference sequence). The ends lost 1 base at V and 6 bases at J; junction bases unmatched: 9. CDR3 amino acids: CASSLVTDRGISNEQFF. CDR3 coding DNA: TGTGCCAGCAGCTTAGTTACGGACAGGGGGATCTCCAATGAGCAGTTCTTC.

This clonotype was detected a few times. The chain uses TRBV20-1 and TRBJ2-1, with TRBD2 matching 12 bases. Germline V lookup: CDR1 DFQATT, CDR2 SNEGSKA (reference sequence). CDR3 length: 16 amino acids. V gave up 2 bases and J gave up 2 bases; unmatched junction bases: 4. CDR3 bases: TGCAGTGCTAGACCAACTAGCGGGAGGACCTACAATGAGCAGTTCTTC. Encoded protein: CSARPTSGRTYNEQFF.

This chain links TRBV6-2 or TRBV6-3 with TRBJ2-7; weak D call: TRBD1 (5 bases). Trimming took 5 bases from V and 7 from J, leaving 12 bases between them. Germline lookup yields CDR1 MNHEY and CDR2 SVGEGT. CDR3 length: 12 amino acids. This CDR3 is CASSGNRWEQYF. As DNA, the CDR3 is TGTGCCAGCAGTGGGAACAGGTGGGAGCAGTACTTC.

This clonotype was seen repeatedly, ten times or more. The CDR3 region has the DNA TGTGCCAGCAGCCCCCGTTCGTCTAACACCGGGGAGCTGTTTTTT. It translates to CASSPRSSNTGELFF. The chain joins TRBV7-9 to TRBJ2-2; D is undetermined. CDR1 is SEHNR and CDR2 is FQNEAQ in the germline V gene (reference sequence). The CDR3 loop spans 15 amino acids. V lost 5 bases to trimming and J lost 2 bases, with 12 bases between them.

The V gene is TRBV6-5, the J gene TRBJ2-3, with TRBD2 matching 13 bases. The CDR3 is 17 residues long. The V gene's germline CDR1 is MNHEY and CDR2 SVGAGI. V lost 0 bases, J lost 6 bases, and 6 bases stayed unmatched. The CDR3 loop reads CASSYSSTSGGRDTQYF. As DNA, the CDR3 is TGTGCCAGCAGTTACTCGTCGACTAGCGGGGGGCGGGATACGCAGTATTTT.

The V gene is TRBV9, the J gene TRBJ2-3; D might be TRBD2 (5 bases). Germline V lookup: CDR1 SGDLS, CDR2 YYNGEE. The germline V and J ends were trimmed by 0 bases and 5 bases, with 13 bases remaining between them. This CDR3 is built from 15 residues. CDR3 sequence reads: CASSVGTGFRDTQYF. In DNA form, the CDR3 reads TGTGCCAGCAGCGTAGGAACGGGGTTTAGAGATACGCAGTATTTT.

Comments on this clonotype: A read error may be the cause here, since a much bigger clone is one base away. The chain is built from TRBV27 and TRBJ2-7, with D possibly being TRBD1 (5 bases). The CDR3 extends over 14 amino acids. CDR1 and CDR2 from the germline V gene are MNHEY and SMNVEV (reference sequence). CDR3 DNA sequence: TGTGCCAGCAGTTTAAGGGGATCCACCTACGAGCTGTACTTC. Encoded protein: CASSLRGSTYELYF.

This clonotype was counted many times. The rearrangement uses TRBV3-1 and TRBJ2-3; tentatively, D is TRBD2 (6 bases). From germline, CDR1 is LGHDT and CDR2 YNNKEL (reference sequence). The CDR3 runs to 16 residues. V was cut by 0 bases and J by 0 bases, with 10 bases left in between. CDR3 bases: TGTGCCAGCAGCCAAGATGCGCGGGGTAGCACAGATACGCAGTATTTT. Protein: CASSQDARGSTDTQYF.